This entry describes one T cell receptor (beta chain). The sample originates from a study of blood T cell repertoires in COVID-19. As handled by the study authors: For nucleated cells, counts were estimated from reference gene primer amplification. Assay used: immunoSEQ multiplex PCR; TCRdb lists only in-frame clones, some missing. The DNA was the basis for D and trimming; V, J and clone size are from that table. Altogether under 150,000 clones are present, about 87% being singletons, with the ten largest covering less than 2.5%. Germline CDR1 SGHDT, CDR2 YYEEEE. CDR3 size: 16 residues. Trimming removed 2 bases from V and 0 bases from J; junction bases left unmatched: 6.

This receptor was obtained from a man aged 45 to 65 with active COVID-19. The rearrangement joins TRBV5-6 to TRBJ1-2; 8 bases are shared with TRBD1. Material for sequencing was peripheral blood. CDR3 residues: CASSLNTGGTNYGYTF. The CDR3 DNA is TGTGCCAGCAGCTTAAATACAGGGGGGACTAACTATGGCTACACCTTC.